The sequence of this T cell receptor (beta chain) was determined in a study of cytomegalovirus exposure and HLA in healthy donors. The CDR3 runs to 16 residues. The germline gives CDR1 MDHEN, CDR2 SYDVKM. Losses at the gene ends were 6 bases for V and 0 bases for J; bases not matched to a gene: 5. Profiling relied on immunoSEQ multiplex PCR, and the TCRdb table lists in-frame clones only, not all of them. The data contain roughly 260,000 clones, just under 90% of them singletons. J is TRBJ2-3 and V is TRBV28, with 11 bases that match TRBD2. The sequence came from a man younger than 35 in good health and CMV-seronegative. What was sequenced was PBMCs. CDR3 sequence: CASRLSGGESTDTQYF. The CDR3 bases are TGTGCCAGCAGACTTAGCGGGGGGGAAAGCACAGATACGCAGTATTTT.